This T cell receptor (beta chain) was sequenced in a study of Ad26.COV2.S vaccination and SARS-CoV-2 variants (dated by TCRdb to the early 2020s). Broadly, across the study: The specificity and breadth of SARS-CoV-2-reactive T cell receptors after Ad26.COV2.S vaccination were assessed by TCRbeta repertoire sequencing. A total of roughly 32 samples were included in the TCR-sequenced set, comprising about 20 Ad26.COV2.S vaccine recipients, 5 placebo recipients and 8 SARS-CoV-2 convalescent individuals.

The time point label, read with the paper, signifies: individuals recovered from natural SARS-CoV-2 infection. The CDR3 starts with the cysteine, ends with the phenylalanine, and has 16 residues. CDR3 DNA only is kept here, 48 bases in frame from base 1. The immunoSEQ Assay was the method used to sequence TCRbeta CDR3 regions. After extraction, genomic DNA underwent amplification by bias-controlled multiplex PCR, followed by high-throughput sequencing. From the authors' description of their analysis: To quantify the absolute abundance of every unique TCRbeta CDR3 region, sequences were collapsed and filtered. T cell fraction was estimated by normalization of TCRbeta template counts to usable DNA, with usable DNA being measured through amplification of reference genes present in all nucleated cells. Repertoire TCRs were annotated as SARS-CoV-2-specific when V gene, CDR3 amino acid sequence and J gene were exactly matched to a known reactive TCR set. The reference SARS-CoV-2 TCR set was derived from MIRA and filtered for enrichment in COVID-19-positive ImmuneCODE repertoires, a step that removed public or cross-reactive TCRs. Based on the MIRA antigens, annotated TCRs were further analysed at the level of specific ORF or position within ORF. Breadth was defined as the number of annotated unique rearrangements divided by the total number of unique productive rearrangements, and depth was defined as the summed frequency of the annotated unique rearrangements. Two-sided Wilcoxon rank-sum tests were applied when comparing TCR breadth between groups. TCRdb holds this immuneACCESS table with in-frame rearrangements only. Some clones are missing; in checked studies, unresolved V genes explain under half, and the rest has no known cause. D and trimming were read from the DNA, whereas the V and J calls and clone size are those reported in that table. Recorded for this sample are more than 150,000 clones; around nine tenths of them occurred a single time. Less than 6% of the sample belongs to the ten largest clones.

Study-wide conclusions, independent of this receptor: The authors noted that the TCR breadth and depth analyses may have underestimated total T cell responses. Compared with placebo recipients, Ad26.COV2.S recipients showed higher spike-specific TCR breadth (P = 0.0014). Non-spike TCR breadth was comparable between vaccine and placebo recipients, consistent with the vaccine containing only spike. Substantial breadth of spike-specific CD8+ and CD4+ T cell responses was reported after vaccination.

Turning to this clone: Its antigen remains undetermined. Base qualities are not provided; no much larger clone lies one nucleotide away.

The sequence links TRBV21-1 to TRBJ2-1; whether TRBD1, the table's D call, matches the DNA was not checked. TRBV21-1 is reported as a pseudogene. Sequences were derived from peripheral blood, sampled after recovery from COVID-19. The clonotype originates from a human donor who had recovered from COVID-19. The DNA sequence follows: TGTGCCAGCAGCCCCAGGGGAGTAGCGACATACAATGAGCAGTTCTTC. This codes for CASSPRGVATYNEQFF.